This TCR beta chain is drawn from a study of cytotoxic CD8 clonotypes in ibrutinib-treated CLL. The CDR3 length is 14 residues. Germline V gives CDR1 SGHDT, CDR2 YYEEEE. The germline V and J ends were trimmed by 0 bases and 7 bases, with 14 bases remaining between them. Here immunoSEQ multiplex PCR was the method, and the copy in TCRdb shows in-frame clones only, minus some. The table includes about 68,000 clones, about 63% detected once. V usage is TRBV5-6 and J usage is TRBJ2-7, with a weak D call TRBD1 (6 bases). The material sequenced was PBMCs, taken after 12 months of ibrutinib treatment. This TCR came from a human donor with chronic lymphocytic leukemia. The CDR3 loop is CASSLEQGRGEQYF. The CDR3 DNA is TGTGCCAGCAGCTTGGAACAGGGAAGAGGAGAGCAGTACTTC. The full variable domain, its missing parts supplied by reference TRBV5-6 and TRBJ2-7, is DAGVTQSPTHLIKTRGQQVTLRCSPKSGHDTVSWYQQALGQGPQFIFQYYEEEERQRGNFPDRFSGHQFPNYSSELNVNALLLGDSALYLCASSLEQGRGEQYFGPGTRLTVT.